This T cell receptor beta chain was observed in a study of regulatory T cells in long-lasting Graves disease. Study-level background: Newly diagnosed Graves' patients had taken antithyroid drugs under 3 months.

Described time point: newly diagnosed GD, antithyroid drugs for less than 3 months. The TCR library was made from RNA extracted from PBMCs. American Thyroid Association guidelines defined Graves' disease diagnosis. Overall study findings and caveats: Favored usage of TRBV28, TRBJ1-2 and TRBJ2-5 was recorded in persistent disease. Relative to newly diagnosed Graves' patients, persistent ones had lower TCR diversity.

The V gene lost 1 base and the J gene lost 6 bases, with 10 bases spanning the gap. The CDR3 length is 14 residues. Germline V CDR1 and CDR2: LGHNA, YSLEER. Ten or more counts support this clonotype. Its antigen is not identified. Construction of the TCR beta libraries employed iRepertoire HTBI primers in conjunction with Arm-PCR of CDR3 regions. From the multiplex PCR reads, TCRdb called clonotypes with MiXCR, one entry per CDR3 protein. The sample yields around 230,000 distinct CDR3 sequences, 18% seen once. This sequence joins TRBV4-3 and TRBJ2-1, with D unresolved. Sequenced here: peripheral blood mononuclear cells (PBMCs), sampled at new diagnosis, from a patient treated with antithyroid drugs. The sequence derives from a female donor with Graves disease. CDR3 nucleotides: TGCGCCAGCAGCCAAGGTCCGACCGGCAATGAGCAGTTCTTC. It is translated as CASSQGPTGNEQFF.